These 25 T cell receptor beta chains were all obtained from the same sample, sequenced in a study of blood T cell repertoires in COVID-19. Clones were read by immunoSEQ multiplex PCR, and TCRdb kept only the in-frame ones, dropping some. The sample lists under 100,000 clones; over 85% were seen once. Material: peripheral blood. The receptor source for this set is a man aged 45 to 65 with active COVID-19.

The chain carries TRBV10-2 and TRBJ1-4; a possible D gene is TRBD1 (5 bases). The CDR3 runs 12 residues. V gave up 5 bases and J gave up 11 bases, with 12 bases separating them. CDR1 and CDR2 from the germline V gene are WSHSY and SAAADI. The CDR3: CASSRTGAKLFF. The CDR3 DNA reads as TGCGCCAGCAGTAGAACAGGCGCCAAACTGTTTTTT.

As DNA, the CDR3 is TGTGCCAGCAGGCGTAGGGACAGGGGTTCTTCAGATACGCAGTATTTT. Protein: CASRRRDRGSSDTQYF. The V and J genes are TRBV2 and TRBJ2-3; 10 nucleotides match TRBD1. The CDR3 sequence is 16 residues long. Germline CDR1 is SNHLY and CDR2 is FYNNEI. Germline trimming cut 6 bases from V and 4 bases from J; bases unmatched to any gene: 10. The entire variable domain, with the rest obtained from reference TRBV2 and TRBJ2-3, is as follows: EPEVTQTPSHQVTQMGQEVILRCVPISNHLYFYWYRQILGQKVEFLVSFYNNEISEKSEIFDDQFSVERPDGSNFTLKIRSTKLEDSAMYFCASRRRDRGSSDTQYFGPGTRLTVL.

V usage is TRBV7-9 and J usage is TRBJ2-7, with 9 bases lining up with TRBD1. Germline CDR1 is SEHNR and CDR2 is FQNEAQ (reference sequence). CDR3 length: 15 amino acids. Unmatched junction bases numbered 5, after V lost 1 base and J lost 4 bases. The CDR3 nucleotides read TGTGCCAGCAGCTTAGGGTATGGGACAGGGTACGAGCAGTACTTC. As protein: CASSLGYGTGYEQYF.

A word on this clone: The junction and the germline gene differ at one end; a read error may be behind it. The chain combines TRBV12-3 or TRBV12-4 with TRBJ1-5; a possible D gene is TRBD1 (5 bases). The CDR3 runs 12 residues. The CDR3 protein is CLGAGGYQPQHF. The CDR3 DNA reads TGCCTCGGCGCCGGGGGGTATCAGCCCCAGCATTTT.

This chain joins TRBV5-1 and TRBJ2-3; D is unresolved. Per germline, CDR1 SGHRS and CDR2 YFSETQ. The CDR3 covers 17 residues. Trimming pared 0 bases from V and 2 bases from J, leaving 16 bases between. CDR3: CASSLAALSAITDTQYF. The CDR3 DNA reads TGCGCCAGCAGCTTGGCCGCCCTCTCCGCGATCACAGATACGCAGTATTTT.

The V call is TRBV6-5, the J call TRBJ2-1; 7 bases are shared with TRBD2. Germline loops: CDR1 MNHEY, CDR2 SVGAGI. Germline trimming cut 0 bases from V and 3 bases from J; bases unmatched to any gene: 2. This CDR3 has 15 residues. The CDR3 DNA sequence: TGTGCCAGCAGTTACTCGATAGCGGGCTACAATGAGCAGTTCTTC. Protein: CASSYSIAGYNEQFF.

This chain connects TRBV20-1 to TRBJ1-5; D not certain. CDR3 size: 11 residues. V shed 6 bases and J shed 5 bases, with 8 bases lying between them. Germline V CDR1 and CDR2: DFQATT, SNEGSKA (reference sequence). The CDR3 loop reads CSARRDQPQHF. CDR3 in DNA: TGCAGTGCAAGGAGGGATCAGCCCCAGCATTTT.

The chain has TRBV5-4 and TRBJ2-5; 8 bases fit TRBD2. Germline V gives CDR1 SGHNT, CDR2 YYREEE (reference sequence). V lost 2 bases to trimming and J lost 2 bases; unmatched junction nucleotides: 5. This CDR3 has 15 residues. The CDR3 region is CASSLQAGAQETQYF. The CDR3 nucleotides read TGTGCCAGCAGCTTACAAGCGGGGGCACAAGAGACCCAGTACTTC.

The chain carries TRBV14 and TRBJ2-5; no clear D. The CDR3 runs to 12 residues. Trimming left V 2 bases short and J 5 bases short, with 6 bases between. Germline V lookup: CDR1 SGHDN, CDR2 FVKESK. The CDR3: CASSQTRETQYF. In DNA, the CDR3 is TGTGCCAGCAGCCAAACGAGGGAGACCCAGTACTTC. The whole variable domain, filled in from reference TRBV14 and TRBJ2-5, reads EAGVTQFPSHSVIEKGQTVTLRCDPISGHDNLYWYRRVMGKEIKFLLHFVKESKQDESGMPNNRFLAERTGGTYSTLKVQPAELEDSGVYFCASSQTRETQYFGPGTRLLVL.

This clone was seen more than once but under ten times. This chain links TRBV19 with TRBJ1-6; D uncertain. V was clipped by 6 bases and J by 5 bases, with 8 bases between them. The germline V gene has CDR1 LNHDA and CDR2 SQIVND (reference sequence). This CDR3 has 13 amino acids. Written as DNA, the CDR3 is TGTGCCAGTAGACTGGTGAATAATTCACCCCTCCACTTT. This encodes CASRLVNNSPLHF.

With regard to this clone: Other nucleotide sequences in the sample specify the same CDR3. The rearrangement joins TRBV4-2 to TRBJ2-2; TRBD2 matches 8 bases. The V and J ends lost 0 bases and 4 bases, in that order; junction bases with no gene match: 1. CDR3 size: 15 residues. Per germline, CDR1 LGHNA and CDR2 YNFKEQ. The CDR3: CASSQDAGGTGELFF. The CDR3, as DNA: TGTGCCAGCAGCCAAGATGCGGGGGGCACCGGGGAGCTGTTTTTT.

This chain uses TRBV7-7 with TRBJ2-5, with 8 bases fitting TRBD1. V dropped 8 bases and J dropped 9; count of bases not matched to a gene: 14. Germline assignment: CDR1 SSHAT and CDR2 FNYEAQ (reference sequence). This CDR3 contains 14 residues. CDR3 amino acids: CASAPGQVDSAQYF. The CDR3 nucleotides are TGTGCCAGCGCGCCGGGACAGGTCGATTCGGCCCAGTACTTC. Together with reference TRBV7-7 and TRBJ2-5, the CDR3 gives the full variable domain: GAGVSQSPRYKVTKRGQDVTLRCDPISSHATLYWYQQALGQGPEFLTYFNYEAQPDKSGLPSDRFSAERPEGSISTLTIQRTEQRDSAMYRCASAPGQVDSAQYFGPGTRLLVL.

This clone was counted a single time. V gene TRBV6-5 combines with J gene TRBJ2-5; perhaps TRBD2 as D (5 bases). Germline V CDR1 and CDR2: MNHEY, SVGAGI. Trimming cost V 6 bases and J 5 bases, with 16 bases left between them. This CDR3 has 14 residues. The CDR3 protein is CASRNPGEYETQYF. The CDR3 bases are TGTGCCAGCAGGAACCCCGGGGAATACGAGACCCAGTACTTC.

The chain has TRBV18 and TRBJ2-5; D possibly corresponds to TRBD1 (6 bases). There are 14 residues in the CDR3. The ends were cut back, 3 bases at V and 1 base at J, with 9 bases in the middle. From germline, CDR1 is KGHSH and CDR2 LQKENI. The CDR3 bases are TGTGCCAGCTCACCTACAGGGCTCCAAGAGACCCAGTACTTC. This codes for CASSPTGLQETQYF.

The chain couples TRBV14 to TRBJ1-1, with D perhaps matching TRBD1 (5 bases). The CDR3 length is 14 residues. Germline CDR1 is SGHDN and CDR2 is FVKESK. The V end was cut by 4 bases, the J end by 6 bases, with 15 bases between. The CDR3 nucleotides are TGTGCCAGCAGCCCCTCGGGGGTGGGTGCTGAAGCTTTCTTT. Its protein is CASSPSGVGAEAFF. The whole variable domain, remainder taken from reference TRBV14 and TRBJ1-1, is EAGVTQFPSHSVIEKGQTVTLRCDPISGHDNLYWYRRVMGKEIKFLLHFVKESKQDESGMPNNRFLAERTGGTYSTLKVQPAELEDSGVYFCASSPSGVGAEAFFGQGTRLTVV.

This chain joins TRBV28 and TRBJ1-2; TRBD1 matches at 10 bases. Germline V gene sequence: CDR1 MDHEN, CDR2 SYDVKM. This CDR3 is built from 16 residues. The trim removed 6 bases at V and 8 bases at J, leaving 15 bases unmatched. This CDR3 is CASSTPGTGVLSGYTF. As DNA, the CDR3 is TGTGCCAGCAGCACACCCGGGACAGGGGTTTTATCGGGCTACACCTTC.

The chain combines TRBV7-3 with TRBJ2-3; 8 bases are a match to TRBD2. Germline V gives CDR1 SGHTA, CDR2 FQGTGA. J was trimmed by 10 bases and V by 4 bases; bases with no gene match: 4. The CDR3 loop spans 12 amino acids. The CDR3 here is CASSSPGLAQYF. Here the CDR3 DNA reads TGTGCCAGCAGCTCTCCGGGACTAGCGCAGTATTTT.

The chain has TRBV5-5 and TRBJ1-6, with 9 bases aligning to TRBD1. With 4 bases clipped from V and 9 bases from J, the junction kept 5 bases outside the gene matches. The CDR3 sequence is 14 residues long. Germline lookup yields CDR1 SGHKS and CDR2 YYEKEE (reference sequence). CDR3 protein: CASSAGTGLSPLHF. CDR3 sequence (DNA): TGTGCCAGCAGCGCAGGGACAGGGCTTTCACCCCTCCACTTT.

This clone has only one observation. The rearrangement uses TRBV5-4 and TRBJ2-7; TRBD2 agrees at 12 bases. The CDR3 spans 15 residues. V dropped 2 bases and J dropped 6; count of bases not matched to a gene: 6. Germline loops: CDR1 SGHNT, CDR2 YYREEE (reference sequence). CDR3 protein: CASSFLAGGSTEQYF. The CDR3 coding sequence is TGTGCCAGCAGCTTCCTAGCGGGGGGGTCTACCGAGCAGTACTTC. The whole variable domain, remainder taken from reference TRBV5-4 and TRBJ2-7, is ETGVTQSPTHLIKTRGQQVTLRCSSQSGHNTVSWYQQALGQGPQFIFQYYREEENGRGNFPPRFSGLQFPNYSSELNVNALELDDSALYLCASSFLAGGSTEQYFGPGTRLTVT.

This sequence joins TRBV2 and TRBJ2-5, with a weak D call TRBD2 (6 bases). The V end was cut by 8 bases, the J end by 4 bases, with 20 bases between. CDR1 is SNHLY and CDR2 is FYNNEI in the germline V gene. CDR3 length equals 15 residues. CDR3 sequence reads: CASRDSREFRETQYF. The CDR3, as DNA: TGTGCCAGCCGGGACTCGAGAGAATTTCGAGAGACCCAGTACTTC.

This clone was observed a single time. This sequence joins TRBV6-2 or TRBV6-3 and TRBJ2-1; TRBD2 agrees at 13 bases. Germline V gene sequence: CDR1 MNHEY, CDR2 SVGEGT. The length of the CDR3 is 16 residues. V was pared by 6 bases and J by 7 bases, with 9 bases of the junction left unmatched. CDR3 coding DNA: TGTGCCAGCAGCCCTACCACTAGCGGGGGGGCGAATGAGCAGTTCTTC. It codes for CASSPTTSGGANEQFF.

CDR3 DNA: TGTGCCAGCAGCGTGGCATCTAATTCACCCCTCCACTTT. It encodes CASSVASNSPLHF. The chain links TRBV9 to TRBJ1-6; D is undetermined. The CDR3 totals 13 residues. Germline V lookup: CDR1 SGDLS, CDR2 YYNGEE. V lost 2 bases and J lost 6, with 6 bases in between. Full variable domain (outside the CDR3, taken from reference TRBV9 and TRBJ1-6): DSGVTQTPKHLITATGQRVTLRCSPRSGDLSVYWYQQSLDQGLQFLIQYYNGEERAKGNILERFSAQQFPDLHSELNLSSLELGDSALYFCASSVASNSPLHFGNGTRLTVT.

The rearrangement joins TRBV11-2 to TRBJ2-7; possible D gene TRBD1, 6 bases. From germline, CDR1 is SGHAT and CDR2 FQNNGV. The CDR3 extends over 15 amino acids. Trimming removed 5 bases at V and 5 bases at J, with 19 bases between. CDR3 bases: TGTGCCAGCAGCCAGGGGCCTGGGGTGGGCGACGAGCAGTACTTC. This encodes CASSQGPGVGDEQYF.

The genes are TRBV7-9 and TRBJ2-2, with TRBD2 matching 7 bases. Germline V CDR1 and CDR2: SEHNR, FQNEAQ (reference sequence). Trimming took 1 base from V and 7 from J; bases not matched to a gene: 6. This CDR3 contains 15 residues. CDR3 bases: TGTGCCAGCAGCTTAGTTGCGGGGGAGTTCGGGGAGCTGTTTTTT. This gives the protein CASSLVAGEFGELFF.

The genes are TRBV6-2 or TRBV6-3 and TRBJ2-1; D unclear. Germline CDR1 and CDR2: MNHEY and SVGEGT. With 6 bases removed from V and 6 bases from J, the gap between germline ends came to 15 bases. The CDR3 consists of 14 residues. The CDR3: CASRPPQASNEQFF. The CDR3 DNA sequence: TGTGCCAGCAGGCCTCCTCAAGCGTCCAATGAGCAGTTCTTC.